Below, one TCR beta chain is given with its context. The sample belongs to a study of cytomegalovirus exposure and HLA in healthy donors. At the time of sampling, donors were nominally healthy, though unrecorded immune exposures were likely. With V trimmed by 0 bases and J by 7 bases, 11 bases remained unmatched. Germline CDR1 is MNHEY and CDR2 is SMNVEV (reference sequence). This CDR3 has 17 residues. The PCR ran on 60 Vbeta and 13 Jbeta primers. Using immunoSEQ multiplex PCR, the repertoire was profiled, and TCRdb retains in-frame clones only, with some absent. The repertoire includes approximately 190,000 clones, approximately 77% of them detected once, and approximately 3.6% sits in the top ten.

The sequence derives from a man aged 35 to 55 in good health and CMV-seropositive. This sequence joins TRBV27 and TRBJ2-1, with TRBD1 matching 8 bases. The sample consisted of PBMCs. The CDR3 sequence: CASSLSRPGGRQNEQFF. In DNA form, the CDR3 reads TGTGCCAGCAGTTTATCCCGTCCAGGGGGCAGGCAAAATGAGCAGTTCTTC.